Listed below are T cell receptor beta chains from one sample, sequenced in a study of T cells in Graves' hyperthyroidism and ophthalmopathy. MiXCR, applied by TCRdb to the multiplex PCR reads, yields one record per CDR3 protein. The table shows 50,000 to 75,000 distinct CDR3 sequences, with approximately 50% occurring only once. Input material: blood. All receptors come from a young woman with Graves' ophthalmopathy. Both conserved end residues are part of each CDR3. The order of the fields is D gene, clone size, J gene, V gene, CDR3 protein, CDR3 DNA. D genes are given only for firm matches. The size field is filled for only some rows; it gives once, few, many or a size class.

D: -
size: -
J: TRBJ2-6
V: TRBV6-6
CDR3: CASSGGKSGANVLTF
DNA: TGTGCCAGCAGTGGAGGGAAGTCTGGGGCCAACGTCCTAACTTTC

D: -
size: many
J: TRBJ2-5
V: TRBV2
CDR3: CASSVFQETQYF
DNA: TGTGCCAGCAGTGTCTTCCAAGAGACCCAGTACTTC

D: -
size: -
J: TRBJ1-1
V: TRBV2
CDR3: CASSEMGGGGGAFF
DNA: TGTGCCAGCAGTGAAATGGGGGGGGGGGGGGGAGCTTTCTTT

D: -
size: many
J: TRBJ2-5
V: TRBV20-1
CDR3: CSASRPGGQETQYF
DNA: TGCAGTGCTAGTCGTCCTGGAGGTCAAGAGACCCAGTACTTC

D: -
size: -
J: TRBJ2-5
V: TRBV6-6
CDR3: CASSYAGQETQYF
DNA: TGTGCCAGCAGTTACGCGGGACAAGAGACCCAGTACTTC

D: TRBD2
size: -
J: TRBJ2-1
V: TRBV20-1
CDR3: CSVQRLAGVDEQFF
DNA: TGCAGTGTCCAACGACTAGCGGGAGTTGATGAGCAGTTCTTC

D: -
size: many
J: TRBJ1-2
V: TRBV6-1
CDR3: CASSEARGGGYTF
DNA: TGTGCCAGCAGTGAAGCGAGGGGTGGAGGCTACACCTTC

D: -
size: -
J: TRBJ1-4
V: TRBV20-1
CDR3: CSARVPNSGTNEKLFF
DNA: TGCAGTGCTAGAGTACCCAACAGCGGGACAAATGAAAAACTGTTTTTT

D: TRBD2
size: -
J: TRBJ2-7
V: TRBV20-1
CDR3: CSARERGLAGLEQYF
DNA: TGCAGTGCTAGAGAGAGAGGGCTAGCGGGACTTGAGCAGTACTTC

D: -
size: many
J: TRBJ1-4
V: TRBV3-1
CDR3: CASSHRVVNEKLFF
DNA: TGTGCCAGCAGCCATCGCGTGGTTAATGAAAAACTGTTTTTT

D: TRBD1
size: -
J: TRBJ1-1
V: TRBV7-3
CDR3: CASSARGRLAEASF
DNA: TGTGCCAGCAGCGCAAGGGGGCGCCTTGCTGAAGCTTCCTTT

D: -
size: -
J: TRBJ1-2
V: TRBV18
CDR3: CASSGFNYGYTF
DNA: TGTGCCAGCTCGGGATTTAACTATGGCTACACCTTC

D: TRBD2
size: many
J: TRBJ2-1
V: TRBV6-4
CDR3: CASSDSRGEGYNEQFF
DNA: TGTGCCAGCAGTGACTCACGCGGGGAGGGTTACAATGAGCAGTTCTTC

D: TRBD2
size: -
J: TRBJ2-1
V: TRBV20-1
CDR3: CSADSTSGTIRQFF
DNA: TGCAGTGCTGATTCGACTAGCGGGACCATTCGGCAGTTCTTC

D: TRBD1
size: many
J: TRBJ1-4
V: TRBV6-5
CDR3: CASSSTPGTGAVKLFF
DNA: TGTGCCAGCAGTTCCACCCCCGGGACAGGGGCGGTCAAACTGTTTTTT

D: TRBD2
size: many
J: TRBJ2-1
V: TRBV6-4
CDR3: CASSAAGTSVYNEQFF
DNA: TGTGCCAGCAGTGCCGCCGGGACTAGCGTCTACAATGAGCAGTTCTTC

D: -
size: many
J: TRBJ2-5
V: TRBV28
CDR3: CASTRAGGGKTQYF
DNA: TGTGCCAGCACTCGAGCCGGGGGTGGAAAGACCCAGTACTTC

D: -
size: once
J: TRBJ1-1
V: TRBV25-1
CDR3: CAGTGASEAFF
DNA: TGTGCCGGCACGGGGGCCTCTGAAGCTTTCTTT

D: -
size: many
J: TRBJ2-7
V: TRBV24-1
CDR3: CATSDLPGEQYF
DNA: TGTGCCACCAGTGATTTGCCCGGCGAGCAGTACTTC

D: -
size: many
J: TRBJ2-3
V: TRBV6-2/TRBV6-3
CDR3: CASSYPEGAHTDTQYF
DNA: TGTGCCAGCAGTTACCCCGAAGGAGCACACACAGATACGCAGTATTTT

D: TRBD1
size: -
J: TRBJ2-5
V: TRBV24-1
CDR3: CASSPPDRGFGTQYF
DNA: TGTGCCAGCTCACCACCGGACAGGGGGTTTGGGACCCAGTACTTC

D: -
size: -
J: TRBJ1-1
V: TRBV2
CDR3: CASSTPGHRELNTEAFF
DNA: TGTGCCAGCAGCACCCCGGGACACCGAGAATTAAACACTGAAGCTTTCTTT

D: -
size: many
J: TRBJ2-7
V: TRBV20-1
CDR3: CSARVKQYF
DNA: TGCAGTGCTAGAGTGAAGCAGTACTTC

D: -
size: many
J: TRBJ1-1
V: TRBV7-2
CDR3: CASSSQSQVPRAFF
DNA: TGTGCCAGCAGCTCCCAGAGTCAGGTTCCAAGGGCTTTCTTT